The 16 T cell receptor beta chains in this list originate from one sample, sequenced in a study of radiotherapy plus CTLA-4 blockade in lung cancer. The method was immunoSEQ multiplex PCR; TCRdb's version includes in-frame clones alone and lacks a portion of them. Here the sample spans about 60,000 clones, about 80% being singletons. The material sequenced was peripheral blood, taken from a patient treated with radiotherapy plus ipilimumab. The receptors were gathered from a human donor with non-small cell lung cancer who had a partial response to radiotherapy plus ipilimumab.

The CDR3 loop is CASGSGTGGFEQFF. The CDR3, as DNA: TGTGCTAGTGGTTCCGGGACAGGGGGATTTGAGCAGTTCTTC. The chain employs TRBV12-5 and TRBJ2-1; 11 bases are a match to TRBD1. The V gene end was trimmed by 4 bases and the J gene end by 9 bases; junction bases not matched to a gene: 5. Germline V gene sequence: CDR1 LGHNT, CDR2 FRNRAP. The CDR3 has 14 amino acids.

This clone occurred a few times. One junction end does not reproduce the germline sequence, and a read error may be involved. Within the sample, other DNA sequences also encode this same CDR3. This chain uses TRBV7-9 with TRBJ1-5; 7 bases are shared with TRBD1. Germline CDR1 SEHNR, CDR2 FQNEAQ (reference sequence). CDR3 length equals 14 residues. CDR3: CASSLGGGNQPQHF. The CDR3 DNA is TGTGCCAGCAGCTTAGGAGGGGGCAACCAGCCCCAGCATTTT.

The sample holds one count of this clone. The chain recombines TRBV27 with TRBJ2-6; 8 bases map to TRBD1. This CDR3 has 15 residues. V lost 5 bases, J lost 4 bases, and 4 bases stayed unmatched. Per the germline V gene, CDR1 is MNHEY and CDR2 is SMNVEV (reference sequence). The CDR3 is CASSQGAGGANVLTF. CDR3 sequence (DNA): TGTGCCAGCAGTCAGGGGGCGGGGGGGGCCAACGTCCTGACTTTC. Full variable domain (rest looked up from reference TRBV27 and TRBJ2-6): EAQVTQNPRYLITVTGKKLTVTCSQNMNHEYMSWYRQDPGLGLRQIYYSMNVEVTDKGDVPEGYKVSRKEKRNFPLILESPSPNQTSLYFCASSQGAGGANVLTFGAGSRLTVL.

The rearrangement joins TRBV19 to TRBJ1-1, with D possibly TRBD1 on 5 matching bases. In germline, CDR1 is LNHDA, CDR2 SQIVND (reference sequence). The CDR3 is made up of 14 amino acids. Trimming took off 5 bases at V and 5 bases at J, with 15 bases between the two ends. The CDR3 nucleotides are TGTGCCAGTAGTCCCCTAGGGGTTAGGACTGAAGCTTTCTTT. It specifies CASSPLGVRTEAFF.

The rearrangement joins TRBV29-1 to TRBJ2-5, with a tentative D call TRBD2 (5 bases). The CDR3 covers 13 residues. The germline CDR1 and CDR2 sequences are SQVTM and ANQGSEA. V lost 2 bases, J lost 5 bases, and 12 bases lay in between. CDR3 coding DNA: TGCAGCGTTGAATTGGACTTTCGGGAGACCCAGTACTTC. Protein: CSVELDFRETQYF.

This clone was seen just once. This chain links TRBV2 with TRBJ2-7, with D possibly TRBD2 on 7 matching bases. V lost 10 bases, J lost 0 bases, and 22 bases lay in between. Germline V gives CDR1 SNHLY, CDR2 FYNNEI. This CDR3 spans 16 amino acids. The CDR3, as DNA: TGTGCCACCAGCTTCGGGGGGCCTGACCCCTCCTACGAGCAGTACTTC. Amino acid sequence: CATSFGGPDPSYEQYF.

The chain combines TRBV19 with TRBJ2-3; 7 bases fit TRBD1. The CDR3 is 18 amino acids. Germline CDR1 is LNHDA and CDR2 is SQIVND (reference sequence). With V trimmed by 6 bases and J by 2 bases, 17 bases remained unmatched. The CDR3 region is CASRSNRGPLSYTDTQYF. In DNA form, the CDR3 reads TGTGCCAGTAGGTCCAACAGGGGACCCCTTTCCTACACAGATACGCAGTATTTT.

V usage is TRBV7-2 and J usage is TRBJ2-7; perhaps TRBD2 as D (5 bases). The CDR3 is 14 amino acids. Trimming shortened V by 5 bases and J by 4 bases, and 15 bases separated the two germline ends. Germline CDR1 and CDR2: SGHTA and FQGNSA. CDR3 in DNA: TGTGCCAGCAGCACGAGCGGAGACTTGTACGAGCAGTACTTC. As protein: CASSTSGDLYEQYF.

In its sample, this clone was seen once. The chain employs TRBV6-5 and TRBJ1-5; D gene unclear. V was trimmed by 4 bases and J by 1 base, leaving 11 bases between them. The germline gives CDR1 MNHEY, CDR2 SVGAGI. The CDR3 totals 15 residues. The CDR3 bases are TGTGCCAGCAGTTCCGAGGCGGGGAGCAATCAGCCCCAGCATTTT. It specifies CASSSEAGSNQPQHF.

The gene calls are TRBV2 and TRBJ2-1; perhaps TRBD1 as D (6 bases). The germline V gene encodes CDR1 SNHLY and CDR2 FYNNEI. The CDR3 runs to 13 residues. The ends were cut back, 7 bases at V and 4 bases at J, with 11 bases in the middle. The CDR3 nucleotides read TGTGCCAGCAAGGGGGATTTTTACAATGAGCAGTTCTTC. Amino acids: CASKGDFYNEQFF.

The rearrangement joins TRBV28 to TRBJ2-3; 7 positions agree with TRBD2. The CDR3 sequence is 17 residues long. Unmatched junction bases numbered 11, after V lost 1 base and J lost 4 bases. Germline lookup yields CDR1 MDHEN and CDR2 SYDVKM. This chain's CDR3 is CASSLSWGGIAADTQYF. The DNA for the CDR3 is TGTGCCAGCAGTTTATCGTGGGGGGGGATAGCGGCAGATACGCAGTATTTT.

The chain is built from TRBV10-1 and TRBJ2-3; D remains ambiguous. V was pared by 0 bases and J by 1 base, with 5 bases between. This CDR3 is 14 amino acids long. Germline-derived CDR1 and CDR2 are WNHNN and SYGVQD (reference sequence). The DNA for the CDR3 is TGCGCCAGCAGTGAGTCGTCAGGCACAGATACGCAGTATTTT. This codes for CASSESSGTDTQYF.

V and J are TRBV15 and TRBJ2-5; 10 bases agree with TRBD1. Per germline, CDR1 LNHNV and CDR2 YYDKDF (reference sequence). V was clipped by 1 base and J by 3 bases; unmatched bases: 2. The CDR3 consists of 15 residues. The CDR3 sequence: CATSRVGTGEETQYF. Written as DNA, the CDR3 is TGTGCCACCAGCAGAGTAGGGACAGGGGAAGAGACCCAGTACTTC.

The chain is built from TRBV5-1 and TRBJ1-1; 8 bases are a match to TRBD1. The CDR3 consists of 15 residues. Trimming removed 4 bases from V and 1 base from J; junction bases left unmatched: 6. The germline V gene has CDR1 SGHRS and CDR2 YFSETQ. The CDR3 DNA reads as TGCGCCAGCAGCATACAAGGACAGGGGAACACTGAAGCTTTCTTT. It translates to CASSIQGQGNTEAFF.

V gene TRBV27 combines with J gene TRBJ2-1, with TRBD2 matching 9 bases. The CDR3 extends over 15 amino acids. Germline V gene lookup returns CDR1 MNHEY and CDR2 SMNVEV (reference sequence). V lost 2 bases to trimming and J lost 9 bases; unmatched junction nucleotides: 8. The CDR3: CASSLTRGGGSEQFF. The CDR3 DNA sequence: TGTGCCAGCAGTTTAACGCGGGGGGGTGGAAGTGAGCAGTTCTTC.

The chain couples TRBV4-1 to TRBJ2-1; TRBD2 agrees at 12 bases. Germline CDR1 and CDR2: MGHRA and YSYEKL. This CDR3 is 15 amino acids long. The V segment lost 3 bases and the J segment 5 bases; nucleotides outside the gene matches: 2. This CDR3 is CASSHRLAGDNEQFF. CDR3 DNA sequence: TGCGCCAGCAGCCACCGACTAGCGGGGGACAATGAGCAGTTCTTC.